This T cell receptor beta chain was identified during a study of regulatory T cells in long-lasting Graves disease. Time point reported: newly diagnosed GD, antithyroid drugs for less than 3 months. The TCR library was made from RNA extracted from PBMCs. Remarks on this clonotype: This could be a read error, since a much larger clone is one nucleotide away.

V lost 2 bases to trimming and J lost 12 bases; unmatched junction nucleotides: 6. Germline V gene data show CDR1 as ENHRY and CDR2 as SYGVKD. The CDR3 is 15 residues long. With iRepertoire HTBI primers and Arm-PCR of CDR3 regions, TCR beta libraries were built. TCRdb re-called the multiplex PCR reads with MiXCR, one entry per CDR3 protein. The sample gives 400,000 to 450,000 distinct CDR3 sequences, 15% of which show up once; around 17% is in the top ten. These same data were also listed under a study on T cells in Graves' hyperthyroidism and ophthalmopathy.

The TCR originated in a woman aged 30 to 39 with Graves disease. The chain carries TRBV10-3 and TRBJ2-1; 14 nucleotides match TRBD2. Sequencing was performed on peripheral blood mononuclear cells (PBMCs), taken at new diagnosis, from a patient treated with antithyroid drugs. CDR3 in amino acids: CAISEVTSGRGVQFF. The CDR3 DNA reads TGTGCCATCAGTGAGGTGACTAGCGGGAGGGGTGTGCAGTTCTTC.